This T cell receptor beta chain stems from a study of blood T cell repertoires in COVID-19. Study at large: The origin of the acute and convalescent COVID-19 samples was the United States, Italy and Spain.

Repertoires were generated with immunoSEQ multiplex PCR, while TCRdb's copy carries only in-frame clones and drops some. The table lists under 200,000 clones, about 85% of them singletons, with about 22% in the top ten. The CDR3 covers 16 residues. Germline values: CDR1 MGHRA, CDR2 YSYEKL. V lost 1 base and J 0 bases, leaving 7 bases between the germline ends. Remarks on this clone: Different DNA sequences within this sample yield the same CDR3.

J is TRBJ2-6 and V is TRBV4-1; D not certain. This TCR was recovered from a man between 60 and 75 years old with active or convalescent COVID-19. Sequences were obtained from peripheral blood. CDR3 DNA sequence: TGCGCCAGCAGCCAAGGGCACCGCTCTGGGGCCAACGTCCTGACTTTC. This translates into CASSQGHRSGANVLTF.